What follows are 27 T cell receptor beta chains derived from one specimen sequenced in a study of blood T cell repertoires in COVID-19. Assay: immunoSEQ multiplex PCR; the TCRdb copy retains only in-frame clones and omits some. Altogether 350,000 to 400,000 clones are present, almost 90% being singletons, with the ten largest covering 6.5%. Source material: peripheral blood. These receptors were obtained from a man aged 18-30 years with active or convalescent COVID-19.

This rearrangement joins TRBV13 to TRBJ2-3; TRBD2 might be the D (6 bases). The V end lost 5 bases, the J end lost 1 base, and 16 bases lay between the germline ends. The CDR3 covers 16 residues. From germline, CDR1 is PRHDT and CDR2 FYEKMQ (reference sequence). CDR3 protein: CASSRKLAARTDTQYF. CDR3 DNA: TGTGCCAGCAGCCGGAAATTAGCGGCACGCACAGATACGCAGTATTTT.

The chain recombines TRBV12-3 or TRBV12-4 with TRBJ1-2; weak D call: TRBD1 (5 bases). Trimming shortened V by 4 bases and J by 8 bases, and 11 bases separated the two germline ends. CDR3 length equals 12 residues. CDR3 loop: CASSSSGWGYTF. CDR3 bases: TGTGCCAGCAGTTCATCAGGGTGGGGCTACACCTTC.

The V gene is TRBV6-2 or TRBV6-3, the J gene TRBJ2-7, with D perhaps matching TRBD1 (6 bases). Germline CDR1 is MNHEY and CDR2 is SVGEGT. The germline V and J ends were trimmed by 0 bases and 0 bases, with 12 bases remaining between them. This CDR3 is built from 16 residues. The CDR3 nucleotides read TGTGCCAGCAGTTACTCTGACAGGCTACGCTCCTACGAGCAGTACTTC. This codes for CASSYSDRLRSYEQYF.

Written as DNA, the CDR3 is TGTGCCAGTAGTGGATACAGGGTCGCTGGAAATCAGCCCCAGCATTTT. Its protein is CASSGYRVAGNQPQHF. The gene calls are TRBV19 and TRBJ1-5; TRBD1 might be the D (6 bases). Germline V gene data show CDR1 as LNHDA and CDR2 as SQIVND (reference sequence). The CDR3 covers 16 residues. The V and J ends lost 5 bases and 4 bases respectively, with 18 bases between them.

The CDR3 protein is CASSRDSGGTDTQYF. DNA for the CDR3: TGTGCCAGCAGCCGAGATAGCGGGGGCACAGATACGCAGTATTTT. This chain connects TRBV7-3 to TRBJ2-3; TRBD2 matches at 8 bases. Trimming at V came to 5 bases and at J to 1 base, leaving 5 bases not matched to a gene. The CDR3 runs 15 residues. CDR1 and CDR2 (germline): SGHTA, FQGTGA.

The V and J genes are TRBV11-1 and TRBJ2-5; tentative D call: TRBD2 (6 bases). Per the germline V gene, CDR1 is SGHAT and CDR2 is FQDESV (reference sequence). The CDR3 loop spans 16 amino acids. The V gene lost 2 bases and the J gene lost 2 bases, with 15 bases spanning the gap. The CDR3: CASSLPLGRTQETQYF. The CDR3 DNA is TGTGCCAGCAGCTTACCATTAGGGAGGACTCAAGAGACCCAGTACTTC.

The V call is TRBV18, the J call TRBJ2-5; unclear D gene. From germline, CDR1 is KGHSH and CDR2 LQKENI. Deletions cut 5 bases from V and 1 base from J, with 8 bases between. This CDR3 has 13 amino acids. The CDR3 DNA reads TGTGCCAGCTCAACAGAATTCCAAGAGACCCAGTACTTC. Encoded protein: CASSTEFQETQYF.

The V and J genes are TRBV7-9 and TRBJ2-7; D could derive from TRBD1 or TRBD2 (5 bases each). CDR1 is SEHNR and CDR2 is FQNEAQ in the germline V gene (reference sequence). CDR3 size: 13 residues. Trimming removed 7 bases at V and 3 bases at J, with 13 bases between. The CDR3 protein is CASTEGAGYEQYF. DNA for the CDR3: TGTGCCAGCACCGAAGGGGCGGGCTACGAGCAGTACTTC. The entire variable domain, with the rest obtained from reference TRBV7-9 and TRBJ2-7, is as follows: DTGVSQNPRHKITKRGQNVTFRCDPISEHNRLYWYRQTLGQGPEFLTYFQNEAQLEKSRLLSDRFSAERPKGSFSTLEIQRTEQGDSAMYLCASTEGAGYEQYFGPGTRLTVT.

In its sample, this clone was seen once. The V gene is TRBV4-3, the J gene TRBJ1-6; no reliable D call. Germline CDR1 reads LGHNA; CDR2 reads YSLEER. The CDR3 is made up of 15 amino acids. V lost 6 bases and J lost 7, with 16 bases in between. CDR3 sequence: CASSPIGSGNSPLHF. The CDR3, as DNA: TGCGCCAGCAGTCCTATAGGGAGCGGAAATTCACCCCTCCACTTT.

The CDR3 reads CATSRDGGYGETQYF. CDR3 in DNA: TGTGCCACCAGCAGAGACGGGGGGTACGGGGAGACCCAGTACTTC. This chain links TRBV15 with TRBJ2-5, with 7 nucleotides matching TRBD2. This CDR3 is built from 15 residues. After removal of 0 bases from V and 5 bases from J, the junction contained 6 bases not matched to a gene. Per the germline V gene, CDR1 is LNHNV and CDR2 is YYDKDF (reference sequence).

The chain carries TRBV29-1 and TRBJ1-5; tentatively, D is TRBD1 (6 bases). Trimming took off 1 base at V and 6 bases at J, with 13 bases between the two ends. Per the germline V gene, CDR1 is SQVTM and CDR2 is ANQGSEA. CDR3 length: 14 amino acids. The CDR3 bases are TGCAGCGTTGAAGTACCAGGGGTGGGTCAGCCCCAGCATTTT. It specifies CSVEVPGVGQPQHF. Filled out from reference TRBV29-1 and TRBJ1-5, the complete variable domain reads SAVISQKPSRDICQRGTSLTIQCQVDSQVTMMFWYRQQPGQSLTLIATANQGSEATYESGFVIDKFPISRPNLTFSTLTVSNMSPEDSSIYLCSVEVPGVGQPQHFGDGTRLSIL.

The chain is built from TRBV28 and TRBJ2-1; no definite D call. This CDR3 is 15 amino acids long. Germline CDR1 MDHEN, CDR2 SYDVKM. V was trimmed by 0 bases and J by 0 bases, leaving 6 bases between them. The CDR3 sequence: CASSLWPSSYNEQFF. Written as DNA, the CDR3 is TGTGCCAGCAGTTTATGGCCGAGCTCCTACAATGAGCAGTTCTTC.

This clone was detected a few times. The rearrangement joins TRBV24-1 to TRBJ1-2, with 8 bases lining up with TRBD1. The germline V gene has CDR1 KGHDR and CDR2 SFDVKD. The CDR3 sequence is 14 residues long. Trimming took 4 bases from V and 6 from J; bases not matched to a gene: 6. The CDR3 DNA sequence: TGTGCCACCAGTGACGAGACAGGGGCTCATGGCTACACCTTC. Its protein is CATSDETGAHGYTF.

This chain joins TRBV28 and TRBJ2-7, with D maybe TRBD1 (5 bases). CDR3 size: 15 residues. The germline V gene has CDR1 MDHEN and CDR2 SYDVKM. The V end lost 3 bases, the J end lost 4 bases, and 16 bases lay between the germline ends. The CDR3 here is CASSFPRASLYEQYF. The CDR3 DNA reads TGTGCCAGCAGTTTTCCCAGGGCGTCGTTGTACGAGCAGTACTTC.

The chain uses TRBV6-4 and TRBJ2-3; tentative D call: TRBD2 (6 bases). The CDR3 length is 16 residues. V lost 3 bases and J lost 1, with 14 bases in between. From germline, CDR1 is MRHNA and CDR2 SNTAGT. The CDR3 bases are TGTGCCAGCAGTGAACTCCCCGGAGGGGGCACAGATACGCAGTATTTT. Its protein is CASSELPGGGTDTQYF.

CDR3 nucleotides: TGTGCCACCAGTGATGGCCGACTAGCGGGAGGGGAGACCCAGTACTTC. Translation: CATSDGRLAGGETQYF. The J gene is TRBJ2-5, the V gene TRBV24-1; 14 bases are a match to TRBD2. Germline V CDR1 and CDR2: KGHDR, SFDVKD. The CDR3 sequence is 16 residues long. Trimming removed 3 bases from V and 5 bases from J; junction bases left unmatched: 4.

Concerning this clone itself: Sequence at one end of the junction differs from germline and may be a read error. The chain recombines TRBV5-5 with TRBJ1-2, with D possibly being TRBD1 (5 bases). Germline loops: CDR1 SGHKS, CDR2 YYEKEE (reference sequence). This CDR3 has 14 residues. CDR3 residues: CASSGGTAKYGYTF. The CDR3 nucleotides are TGTGCCAGCAGCGGCGGGACCGCTAAATATGGCTACACCTTC. The full variable domain, in which reference TRBV5-5 and TRBJ1-2 provide the parts outside the CDR3, is DAGVTQSPTHLIKTRGQQVTLRCSPISGHKSVSWYQQVLGQGPQFIFQYYEKEERGRGNFPDRFSARQFPNYSSELNVNALLLGDSALYLCASSGGTAKYGYTFGSGTRLTVV.

The V and J genes are TRBV6-5 and TRBJ1-4, with 8 bases matching TRBD1. V lost 0 bases, J lost 8 bases, and 5 bases stayed unmatched. The CDR3 runs 15 residues. CDR1 MNHEY and CDR2 SVGAGI come from the germline V gene. The CDR3 protein is CASSYSGQVGEKLFF. The CDR3, as DNA: TGTGCCAGCAGTTACTCGGGACAGGTTGGGGAAAAACTGTTTTTT.

The rearrangement links TRBV7-9 to TRBJ1-2; no definite D call. The V end was cut by 1 base, the J end by 4 bases, with 4 bases between. Germline values: CDR1 SEHNR, CDR2 FQNEAQ (reference sequence). There are 12 residues in the CDR3. Here the CDR3 DNA reads TGTGCCAGCAGCTTAGTCAGCTATGGCTACACCTTC. Its translation: CASSLVSYGYTF.

The J gene is TRBJ2-7, the V gene TRBV29-1; D gene uncertain. V dropped 1 base and J dropped 3 bases, with 4 bases sitting between them. CDR3 length: 11 amino acids. CDR1 is SQVTM, CDR2 ANQGSEA, per germline. CDR3 protein: CSVEVSYEQYF. CDR3 DNA sequence: TGCAGCGTTGAAGTTAGCTACGAGCAGTACTTC.

This sequence joins TRBV6-5 and TRBJ2-1; D unresolved. Trimming removed 10 bases from V and 7 bases from J, with 14 bases in between. The CDR3 is 12 residues long. CDR1 is MNHEY, CDR2 SVGAGI, per germline. DNA of the CDR3: TGTGCCACCCGGGTAGTTGGGAATGAGCAGTTCTTC. This encodes CATRVVGNEQFF.

DNA for the CDR3: TGTGCCAGCAGCTCGACCGGGACAGGGTATCAGCCCCAGCATTTT. Protein product: CASSSTGTGYQPQHF. V gene TRBV5-6 combines with J gene TRBJ1-5; the match to TRBD1 covers 9 bases. The CDR3 loop spans 15 amino acids. J was trimmed by 5 bases and V by 3 bases; bases with no gene match: 6. Germline V CDR1 and CDR2: SGHDT, YYEEEE.

The rearrangement uses TRBV24-1 and TRBJ1-2; TRBD1 aligns across 8 bases. Germline V gene sequence: CDR1 KGHDR, CDR2 SFDVKD. This CDR3 has 16 residues. The junction had 6 bases not matched to a gene; V was cut back by 1 base and J by 3 bases. CDR3 in amino acids: CATSDFNGQGHYGYTF. The DNA for the CDR3 is TGTGCCACCAGTGATTTCAATGGACAGGGACACTATGGCTACACCTTC.

The chain joins TRBV10-3 to TRBJ2-5, with TRBD2 identical over 7 bases. The CDR3 loop spans 17 amino acids. The germline V gene has CDR1 ENHRY and CDR2 SYGVKD. Trimming removed 10 bases from V and 3 bases from J; junction bases left unmatched: 20. CDR3 in DNA: TGTGCCACCATGGTACAAGTGGGCGGGGGAAGAGAAGAGACCCAGTACTTC. Its translation is CATMVQVGGGREETQYF.

This clone appeared a single time. V gene TRBV4-3 combines with J gene TRBJ2-7; TRBD2 agrees at 10 bases. The CDR3 length is 16 residues. Trimming at V came to 0 bases and at J to 5 bases, leaving 7 bases not matched to a gene. Germline V lookup: CDR1 LGHNA, CDR2 YSLEER. CDR3 sequence: CASSQDRAGGPDEQYF. For the CDR3, the DNA is TGCGCCAGCAGCCAAGATCGAGCGGGAGGGCCCGACGAGCAGTACTTC.

This chain connects TRBV9 to TRBJ1-6; the D gene is possibly TRBD1 (5 bases). Germline assignment: CDR1 SGDLS and CDR2 YYNGEE. Trimming shortened V by 4 bases and J by 1 base, and 12 bases separated the two germline ends. This CDR3 region has 16 residues. The CDR3: CASSLGGGSYNSPLHF. CDR3 DNA: TGTGCCAGCAGCCTCGGGGGGGGGTCCTATAATTCACCCCTCCACTTT.

This clone was observed a few times. The chain uses TRBV9 and TRBJ2-4; 8 bases are shared with TRBD2. Germline V CDR1 and CDR2: SGDLS, YYNGEE. This CDR3 comprises 16 residues. Unmatched junction bases numbered 9, after V lost 0 bases and J lost 7 bases. As DNA, the CDR3 is TGTGCCAGCAGCGTAGAACCGCGGGGGGCCGGGAACATTCAGTACTTC. Its translation: CASSVEPRGAGNIQYF. The complete variable domain, with remaining parts taken from reference TRBV9 and TRBJ2-4, reads DSGVTQTPKHLITATGQRVTLRCSPRSGDLSVYWYQQSLDQGLQFLIQYYNGEERAKGNILERFSAQQFPDLHSELNLSSLELGDSALYFCASSVEPRGAGNIQYFGAGTRLSVL.